Shown below are 20 T cell receptor beta chains from a single sample sequenced in a study of cytomegalovirus exposure and HLA in healthy donors. TCRdb's table, derived via immunoSEQ multiplex PCR, lists solely in-frame clones and lacks some. This table holds about 220,000 clones, 65% to 85% found once. The sample was PBMCs. Source of these receptors: a woman in her twenties or thirties in good health and CMV-seropositive.

This clone was seen a few times. Sequence at one end of the junction differs from germline and may be a read error. The chain uses TRBV2 and TRBJ2-5; D not certain. The germline V gene encodes CDR1 SNHLY and CDR2 FYNNEI. The CDR3 sequence is 12 residues long. The CDR3 sequence is CASRDERETQYF. The CDR3 DNA reads as TGTGCCAGCCGTGACGAAAGAGAGACCCAGTACTTC.

V gene TRBV18 combines with J gene TRBJ2-2, with TRBD1 identical over 7 bases. The CDR3 runs to 18 residues. The V gene's germline CDR1 is KGHSH and CDR2 LQKENI. The V and J ends lost 4 bases and 5 bases, in that order; junction bases with no gene match: 16. CDR3 sequence (DNA): TGTGCCAGCTCACGAAGACAGGGAGTGGAGTTCGGGACCGGGGAGCTGTTTTTT. Amino acid sequence: CASSRRQGVEFGTGELFF.

The V call is TRBV2, the J call TRBJ2-3; D is ambiguous. Trimming removed 7 bases from V and 2 bases from J, with 13 bases in between. The CDR3 contains 14 residues. Germline V gene lookup returns CDR1 SNHLY and CDR2 FYNNEI. CDR3 in amino acids: CASMGFFLTDTQYF. CDR3 nucleotide sequence: TGTGCCAGCATGGGGTTTTTCCTCACAGATACGCAGTATTTT.

The chain carries TRBV30 and TRBJ2-2, with D possibly matching TRBD1 (5 bases). Trimming took 5 bases from V and 8 from J, leaving 9 bases between them. CDR3 length equals 11 residues. CDR1 is GTSNPN and CDR2 is SVGIG in the germline V gene (reference sequence). This CDR3 is CAWLGPGELFF. DNA for the CDR3: TGTGCCTGGCTGGGGCCTGGGGAGCTGTTTTTT.

The V and J genes are TRBV9 and TRBJ2-5, with 8 positions matching TRBD2. Germline-derived CDR1 and CDR2 are SGDLS and YYNGEE. The trim removed 0 bases at V and 2 bases at J, leaving 6 bases unmatched. This CDR3 is 16 amino acids long. The CDR3 is CASSVGTSGRQETQYF. CDR3 in DNA: TGTGCCAGCAGCGTAGGAACTAGCGGAAGACAAGAGACCCAGTACTTC.

The chain joins TRBV7-2 to TRBJ2-7; 13 positions match TRBD2. V was pared by 5 bases and J by 5 bases, with 15 bases of the junction left unmatched. CDR3 size: 18 residues. CDR1 is SGHTA, CDR2 FQGNSA, per germline. This CDR3 is CASSRTSGRSLIGDEQYF. The CDR3, as DNA: TGTGCCAGCAGCCGGACTAGCGGGAGAAGTTTAATAGGGGACGAGCAGTACTTC. Full variable domain (missing parts from reference TRBV7-2 and TRBJ2-7): GAGVSQSPSNKVTEKGKDVELRCDPISGHTALYWYRQSLGQGLEFLIYFQGNSAPDKSGLPSDRFSAERTGGSVSTLTIQRTQQEDSAVYLCASSRTSGRSLIGDEQYFGPGTRLTVT.

The gene calls are TRBV4-1 and TRBJ1-4, with D tentatively TRBD1 (5 bases). V was cut by 0 bases and J by 0 bases, with 20 bases left in between. The germline CDR1 and CDR2 sequences are MGHRA and YSYEKL. This CDR3 spans 20 amino acids. DNA for the CDR3: TGCGCCAGCAGCCAAGATAAGGGAGTCAGAGGGACTTCAACTAATGAAAAACTGTTTTTT. It specifies CASSQDKGVRGTSTNEKLFF.

The table lists this clone with a few counts. This chain connects TRBV6-1 to TRBJ1-2; D perhaps matches TRBD1 (6 bases). CDR3 length: 13 residues. Germline loops: CDR1 MNHNS, CDR2 SASEGT. V lost 2 bases and J 4 bases, leaving 8 bases between the germline ends. The CDR3, as DNA: TGTGCCAGCAGTGAAACCAGGGGCTATGGCTACACCTTC. Translating it yields CASSETRGYGYTF.

CDR3 residues: CASSVALAGGDEQFF. CDR3 sequence (DNA): TGTGCCAGCAGCGTGGCTCTAGCGGGAGGGGATGAGCAGTTCTTC. V gene TRBV9 combines with J gene TRBJ2-1, with TRBD2 matching over 12 bases. The CDR3 extends over 15 amino acids. V lost 2 bases to trimming and J lost 8 bases; unmatched junction nucleotides: 5. Germline CDR1 SGDLS, CDR2 YYNGEE.

This clone has only a few counts. This sequence joins TRBV30 and TRBJ2-2; D gene unclear. Germline V lookup: CDR1 GTSNPN, CDR2 SVGIG (reference sequence). The CDR3 extends over 11 amino acids. V was pared by 4 bases and J by 9 bases, with 9 bases between. The CDR3 sequence: CAWNRHRELFF. The CDR3 region has the DNA TGTGCCTGGAACCGGCACCGGGAGCTGTTTTTT.

The chain uses TRBV7-3 and TRBJ1-1; 7 bases map to TRBD1. Per the germline V gene, CDR1 is SGHTA and CDR2 is FQGTGA. Trimming took 5 bases from V and 1 from J; bases not matched to a gene: 7. The CDR3 is 15 residues long. This chain's CDR3 is CASSESRDRNTEAFF. The CDR3 DNA is TGTGCCAGCAGCGAAAGCCGGGACAGGAACACTGAAGCTTTCTTT.

V is TRBV5-1 and J is TRBJ2-3, with a possible D match to TRBD2 (6 bases). Trimming stripped 6 bases from V and 4 bases from J, with 9 bases between. The CDR3 has 12 residues. Germline lookup yields CDR1 SGHRS and CDR2 YFSETQ. The CDR3 here is CASKIAADTQYF. In nucleotides, the CDR3 is TGCGCCAGCAAAATAGCGGCAGATACGCAGTATTTT.

The chain recombines TRBV30 with TRBJ1-5; D remains unclear. The CDR3 spans 13 residues. Germline CDR1 is GTSNPN and CDR2 is SVGIG (reference sequence). V gave up 3 bases and J gave up 7 bases, with 13 bases separating them. The CDR3 DNA is TGTGCCTGGAGCCCGGGAAACGGCCAGCCCCAGCATTTT. The encoded protein is CAWSPGNGQPQHF.

This chain connects TRBV27 to TRBJ2-7, with a possible D match to TRBD2 (5 bases). This CDR3 is 14 amino acids long. Trimming cost V 3 bases and J 4 bases, with 13 bases left between them. Germline CDR1 is MNHEY and CDR2 is SMNVEV (reference sequence). CDR3 coding DNA: TGTGCCAGCAGTTTGCGAGGGATCGGGTACGAGCAGTACTTC. It codes for CASSLRGIGYEQYF.

The chain is built from TRBV7-2 and TRBJ2-5; TRBD1 might be the D (6 bases). The germline CDR1 and CDR2 sequences are SGHTA and FQGNSA. This CDR3 spans 13 amino acids. Trimming removed 3 bases at V and 4 bases at J, with 9 bases between. The CDR3 DNA reads as TGTGCCAGCAGCTTTCTACAGGGAGAGACCCAGTACTTC. Encoded protein: CASSFLQGETQYF.

The chain employs TRBV29-1 and TRBJ2-3, with D maybe TRBD1 (5 bases). Germline CDR1 reads SQVTM; CDR2 reads ANQGSEA. The length of the CDR3 is 12 residues. The CDR3 sequence: CTVSGSTDTQYF. CDR3 DNA sequence: TGCACAGTCTCAGGGTCCACAGATACGCAGTATTTT.

V gene TRBV29-1 combines with J gene TRBJ2-7; the D is unclear. Between the trimmed V and J ends, which lost 1 base and 3 bases, there was a span of 16 bases. The CDR3 sequence is 15 residues long. Germline CDR1 is SQVTM and CDR2 is ANQGSEA. The CDR3 nucleotides read TGCAGCGTTGAAGGTCAGGCCGGACCCAACTACGAGCAGTACTTC. Its translation: CSVEGQAGPNYEQYF.

This chain links TRBV13 with TRBJ1-2; no clear D gene. The CDR3 is 12 amino acids. Germline assignment: CDR1 PRHDT and CDR2 FYEKMQ (reference sequence). V gave up 2 bases and J gave up 5 bases, with 6 bases separating them. In DNA form, the CDR3 reads TGTGCCAGCAGCTTAAGAGGGTATGGCTACACCTTC. This translates into CASSLRGYGYTF.

The V gene is TRBV6-6, the J gene TRBJ2-7; 10 bases are shared with TRBD2. Germline values: CDR1 MNHNY, CDR2 SVGAGI (reference sequence). Losses at the gene ends were 2 bases for V and 5 bases for J; bases not matched to a gene: 9. The CDR3 spans 16 residues. The CDR3 DNA sequence: TGTGCCAGCAGTTACCCAACTAGCGGGAACTGGCACGAGCAGTACTTC. This sequence encodes CASSYPTSGNWHEQYF.

This clone turned up a few times. V gene TRBV5-4 combines with J gene TRBJ1-4, with D uncertain. Per germline, CDR1 SGHNT and CDR2 YYREEE (reference sequence). The CDR3 has 14 amino acids. V dropped 0 bases and J dropped 5 bases, with 8 bases sitting between them. The CDR3 DNA follows: TGTGCCAGCAGCTTGGAGAGGGCCAATGAAAAACTGTTTTTT. Translation gives CASSLERANEKLFF.